The clone carrying this T cell receptor (beta chain) was seen just once. Its antigen is unknown. The sample is drawn from a study of tumor-infiltrating lymphocytes in primary liver carcinoma. Findings and limits, study-wide: Tumors had a significantly higher top-250-clone fraction than blood (p = 0.039).

A constant-region primer served to make TCR beta cDNA from approximately 490 ng total RNA. For TCR beta, libraries were produced by three nested multiplex PCR rounds using slightly modified ARM-PCR. In the first two PCR rounds, TRBV1-TRBV30 forward primers were paired with a C-beta reverse primer, and each round lasted approximately 10 cycles. Via MiXCR, TCRdb re-called the multiplex PCR reads, giving one row per CDR3 protein. The profile shows about 180,000 distinct CDR3 sequences, 50% to 75% of them singletons. Germline values: CDR1 MNHEY, CDR2 SVGAGI. Trimming took off 5 bases at V and 5 bases at J, with 16 bases between the two ends. The CDR3 runs 15 residues. Germline DNA was also extracted, and blood RNA derived from unsorted whole blood.

Specimen: peripheral blood. This clonotype was obtained from a man aged 35 to 55 with primary liver carcinoma and hepatitis B virus infection. The chain carries TRBV6-5 and TRBJ2-1, with unresolved D. CDR3 nucleotide sequence: TGTGCCAGCAGTCGAGAGAGGATGGTAGACAATGAGCAGTTCTTC. It specifies CASSRERMVDNEQFF.